This T cell receptor beta chain was captured by sequencing in a study of graft-versus-host responses after intestinal transplantation. In the study overall: Tacrolimus plus steroids were given to all recipients for approximately three years, preceded by anti-thymocyte globulin induction. Study results and caveats: Researchers found peak circulating GvH clone levels linked to early post-transplant HvG declines. Analysis identified GvH clones in recipient marrow, with some appearing first in ileum or blood.

Comment on this clone: The antigen is not known.

Libraries were prepared by immunoSEQ multiplex PCR; TCRdb keeps only in-frame clonotypes and omits some of them. The data show roughly 62,000 clones, about 90% seen once. Germline-derived CDR1 and CDR2 are SNHLY and FYNNEI. V lost 7 bases and J lost 1, with 10 bases in between. The CDR3 sequence is 13 residues long. This TCR derives from a human patient who received an intestinal transplant, so some T cells may come from the graft donor. The specimen was PBMCs, collected less than 130 days after intestinal transplantation. The V call is TRBV2, the J call TRBJ1-1; no clear D. CDR3 nucleotide sequence: TGTGCCAGCACCCCCCGGTGGAACACTGAAGCTTTCTTT. It translates to CASTPRWNTEAFF.